This T cell receptor beta chain was profiled in a study of PD-1 blockade in classical Hodgkin lymphoma. The study, taken as a whole, reports: For complete responders, baseline diversity was comparable to that of newly diagnosed patients.

Germline V CDR1 and CDR2: SNHLY, FYNNEI. V trimming: 6 bases; J trimming: 1 base; junction bases outside the gene matches: 1. The CDR3 runs 13 residues. TCRdb's copy holds only in-frame clones and misses some; the assay was immunoSEQ multiplex PCR. The table includes about 36,000 clones, roughly two thirds detected once. Note on this clone: Antigen unknown.

Brentuximab vedotin exposure varied, and every patient relapsed after autologous stem cell transplantation. This specimen consisted of peripheral blood mononuclear cells (PBMCs), obtained before the second cycle of nivolumab. The chain couples TRBV2 to TRBJ1-1; 8 nucleotides line up with TRBD1. This sequence was found in a human donor with classical Hodgkin lymphoma. The DNA for the CDR3 is TGTGCCAGCAGAGGACAGGGGAACACTGAAGCTTTCTTT. Protein sequence: CASRGQGNTEAFF.